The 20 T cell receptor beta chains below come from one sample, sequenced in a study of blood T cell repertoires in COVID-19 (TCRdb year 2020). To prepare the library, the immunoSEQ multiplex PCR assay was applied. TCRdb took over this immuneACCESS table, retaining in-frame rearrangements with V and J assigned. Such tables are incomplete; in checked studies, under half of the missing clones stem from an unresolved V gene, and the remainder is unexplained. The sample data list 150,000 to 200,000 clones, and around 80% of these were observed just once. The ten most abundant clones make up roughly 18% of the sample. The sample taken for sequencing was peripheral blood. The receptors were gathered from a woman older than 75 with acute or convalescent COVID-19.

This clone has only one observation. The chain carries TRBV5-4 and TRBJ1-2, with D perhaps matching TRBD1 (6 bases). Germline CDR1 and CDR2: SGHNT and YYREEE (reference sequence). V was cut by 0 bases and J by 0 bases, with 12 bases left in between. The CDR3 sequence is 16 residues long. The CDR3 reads CASSLVQGPTNYGYTF. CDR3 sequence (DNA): TGTGCCAGCAGCTTGGTACAGGGCCCAACTAACTATGGCTACACCTTC.

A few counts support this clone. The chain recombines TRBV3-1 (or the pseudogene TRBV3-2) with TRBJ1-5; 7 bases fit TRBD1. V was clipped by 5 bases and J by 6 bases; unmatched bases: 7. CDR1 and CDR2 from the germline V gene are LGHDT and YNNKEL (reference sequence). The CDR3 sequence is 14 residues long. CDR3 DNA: TGTGCCAGCAGCGCCGGGACAGCAACTCAGCCCCAGCATTTT. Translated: CASSAGTATQPQHF.

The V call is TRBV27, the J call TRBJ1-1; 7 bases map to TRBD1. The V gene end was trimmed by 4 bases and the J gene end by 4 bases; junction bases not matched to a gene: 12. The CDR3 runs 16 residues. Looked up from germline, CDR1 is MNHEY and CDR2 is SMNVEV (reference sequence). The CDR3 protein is CASSSDRVGASTEAFF. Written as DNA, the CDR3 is TGTGCCAGCAGTTCCGACAGGGTAGGGGCTTCCACTGAAGCTTTCTTT.

CDR3 sequence reads: CASSPTGAQGYGYTF. CDR3 nucleotides: TGTGCCAGCAGCCCTACAGGGGCGCAAGGGTATGGCTACACCTTC. The rearrangement joins TRBV3-1 (or the pseudogene TRBV3-2) to TRBJ1-2, with 7 nucleotides matching TRBD1. Germline assignment: CDR1 LGHDT and CDR2 YNNKEL (reference sequence). The CDR3 has 15 amino acids. Germline trimming cut 4 bases from V and 5 bases from J; bases unmatched to any gene: 10.

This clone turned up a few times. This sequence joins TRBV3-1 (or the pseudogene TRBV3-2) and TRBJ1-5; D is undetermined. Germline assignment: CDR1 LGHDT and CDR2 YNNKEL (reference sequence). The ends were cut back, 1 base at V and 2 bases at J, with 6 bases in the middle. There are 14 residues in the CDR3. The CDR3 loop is CASSQAVGNQPQHF. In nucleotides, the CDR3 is TGTGCCAGCAGCCAAGCAGTTGGCAATCAGCCCCAGCATTTT.

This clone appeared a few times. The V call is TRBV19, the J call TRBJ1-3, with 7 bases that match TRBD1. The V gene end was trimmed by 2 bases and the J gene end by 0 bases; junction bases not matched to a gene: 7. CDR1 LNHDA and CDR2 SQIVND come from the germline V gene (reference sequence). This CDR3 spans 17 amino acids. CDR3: CASSIYEGANSGNTIYF. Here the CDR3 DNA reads TGTGCCAGTAGTATATACGAGGGGGCCAACTCTGGAAACACCATATATTTT.

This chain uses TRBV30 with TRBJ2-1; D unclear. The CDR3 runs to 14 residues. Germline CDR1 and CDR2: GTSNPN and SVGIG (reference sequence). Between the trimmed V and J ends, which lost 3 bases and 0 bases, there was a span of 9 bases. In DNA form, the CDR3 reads TGTGCCTGGAGAAGCCCGAGCTCCTACAATGAGCAGTTCTTC. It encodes CAWRSPSSYNEQFF.

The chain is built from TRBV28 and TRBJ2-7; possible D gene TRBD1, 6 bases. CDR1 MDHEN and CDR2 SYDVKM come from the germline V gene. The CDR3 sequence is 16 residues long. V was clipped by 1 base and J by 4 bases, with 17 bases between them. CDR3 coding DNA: TGTGCCAGCAGTTTATTGTCCGCAGGGGCGAGATACGAGCAGTACTTC. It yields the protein CASSLLSAGARYEQYF.

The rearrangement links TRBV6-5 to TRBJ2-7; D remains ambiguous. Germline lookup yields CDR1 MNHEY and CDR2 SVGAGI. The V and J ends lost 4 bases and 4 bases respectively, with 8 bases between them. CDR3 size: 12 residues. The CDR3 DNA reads TGTGCCAGCAGTTTAGAGAGGTACGAGCAGTACTTC. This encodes CASSLERYEQYF.

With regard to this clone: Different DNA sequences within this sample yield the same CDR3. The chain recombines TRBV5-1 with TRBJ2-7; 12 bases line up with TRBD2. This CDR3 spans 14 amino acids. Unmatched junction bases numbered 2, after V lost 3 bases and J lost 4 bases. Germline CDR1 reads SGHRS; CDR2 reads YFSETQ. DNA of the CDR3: TGCGCCAGCAGCTCCGGGACTAGCGGGTACGAGCAGTACTTC. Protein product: CASSSGTSGYEQYF.

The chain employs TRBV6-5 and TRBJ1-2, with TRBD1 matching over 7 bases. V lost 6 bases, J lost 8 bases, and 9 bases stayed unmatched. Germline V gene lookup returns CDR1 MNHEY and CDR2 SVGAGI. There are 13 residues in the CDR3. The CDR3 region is CASSPDRVRGYTF. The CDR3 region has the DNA TGTGCCAGCAGCCCCGACAGGGTAAGGGGCTACACCTTC.

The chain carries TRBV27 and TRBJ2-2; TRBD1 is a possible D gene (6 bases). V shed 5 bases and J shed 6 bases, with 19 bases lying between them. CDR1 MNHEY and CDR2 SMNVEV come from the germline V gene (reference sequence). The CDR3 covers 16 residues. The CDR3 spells CASSPSTGPTSGELFF. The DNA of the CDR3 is TGTGCCAGCAGTCCCTCGACAGGACCGACGTCCGGGGAGCTGTTTTTT.

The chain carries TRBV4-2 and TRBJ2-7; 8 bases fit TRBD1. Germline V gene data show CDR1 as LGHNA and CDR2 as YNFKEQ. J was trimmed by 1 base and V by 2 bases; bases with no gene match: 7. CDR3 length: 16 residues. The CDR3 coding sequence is TGTGCCAGCAGCCAATTTCAGGGGGCAGGATCCTACGAGCAGTACTTC. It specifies CASSQFQGAGSYEQYF.

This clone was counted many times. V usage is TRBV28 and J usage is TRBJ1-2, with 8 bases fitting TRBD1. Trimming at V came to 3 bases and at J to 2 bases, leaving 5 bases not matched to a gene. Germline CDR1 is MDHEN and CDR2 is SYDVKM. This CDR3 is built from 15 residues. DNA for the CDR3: TGTGCCAGCAGTTTTTGGACAGGGAGGAACTATGGCTACACCTTC. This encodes CASSFWTGRNYGYTF.

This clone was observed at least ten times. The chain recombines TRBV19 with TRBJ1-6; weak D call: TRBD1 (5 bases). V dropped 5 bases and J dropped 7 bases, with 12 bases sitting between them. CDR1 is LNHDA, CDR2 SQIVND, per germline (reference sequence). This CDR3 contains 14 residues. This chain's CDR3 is CASSLIKGNSPLHF. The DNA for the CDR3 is TGTGCCAGTAGTCTAATAAAGGGGAATTCACCCCTCCACTTT.

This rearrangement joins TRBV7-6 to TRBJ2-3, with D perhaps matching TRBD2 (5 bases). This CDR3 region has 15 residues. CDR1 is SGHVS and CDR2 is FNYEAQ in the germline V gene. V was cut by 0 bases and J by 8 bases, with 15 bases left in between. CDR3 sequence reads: CASSLAAENPATQYF. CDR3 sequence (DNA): TGTGCCAGCAGCTTAGCAGCGGAGAACCCCGCTACGCAGTATTTT.

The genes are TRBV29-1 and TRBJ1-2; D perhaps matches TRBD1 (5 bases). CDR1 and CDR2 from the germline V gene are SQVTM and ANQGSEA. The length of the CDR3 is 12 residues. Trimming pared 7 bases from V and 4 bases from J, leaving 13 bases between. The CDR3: CSAETEIYGYTF. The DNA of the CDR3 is TGCAGCGCTGAGACAGAAATCTATGGCTACACCTTC. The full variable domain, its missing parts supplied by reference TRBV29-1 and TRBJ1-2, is SAVISQKPSRDICQRGTSLTIQCQVDSQVTMMFWYRQQPGQSLTLIATANQGSEATYESGFVIDKFPISRPNLTFSTLTVSNMSPEDSSIYLCSAETEIYGYTFGSGTRLTVV.

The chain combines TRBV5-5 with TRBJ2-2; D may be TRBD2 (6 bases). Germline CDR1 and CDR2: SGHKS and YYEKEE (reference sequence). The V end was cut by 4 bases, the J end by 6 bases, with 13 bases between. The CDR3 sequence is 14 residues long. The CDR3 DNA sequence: TGTGCCAGCAGCCCCGGGACTCTGGCCGGGGAGCTGTTTTTT. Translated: CASSPGTLAGELFF.

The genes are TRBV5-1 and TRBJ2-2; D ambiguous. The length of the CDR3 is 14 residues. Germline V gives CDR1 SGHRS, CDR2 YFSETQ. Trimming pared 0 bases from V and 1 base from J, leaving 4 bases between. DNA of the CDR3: TGCGCCAGCAGCTTGGGACAGAACACCGGGGAGCTGTTTTTT. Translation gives CASSLGQNTGELFF.

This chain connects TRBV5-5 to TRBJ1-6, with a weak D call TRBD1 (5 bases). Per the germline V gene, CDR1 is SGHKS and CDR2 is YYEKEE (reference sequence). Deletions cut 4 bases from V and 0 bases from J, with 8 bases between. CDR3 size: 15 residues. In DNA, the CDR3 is TGTGCCAGCAGCCTTCAGGGCTCCTATAATTCACCCCTCCACTTT. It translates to CASSLQGSYNSPLHF.